This T cell receptor (beta chain) was retrieved from a study of cytomegalovirus exposure and HLA in healthy donors. Study-wide context: A later analysis reported the 90 to 150 validation repertoires used the same platform as the approximately 650 first-cohort repertoires. Study-level results: The majority of TCR sequences were rare, yet some public TCRs appeared in many donors. Three chains linked to CMV were shown in vitro to be specific for CMV antigens.

The assay was immunoSEQ multiplex PCR, and TCRdb's table has in-frame clones only and misses some. The sample has more than 100,000 clones; approximately 90% are singletons. Notes on this clone: What it binds is unknown.

The CDR3 length is 16 residues. Looked up from germline, CDR1 is SGHNT and CDR2 is YYREEE (reference sequence). V was pared by 0 bases and J by 4 bases, with 7 bases of the junction left unmatched. The receptor was isolated from a young woman in good health and CMV-seropositive. Sequenced sample: PBMCs. The chain combines TRBV5-4 with TRBJ2-1; TRBD2 matches at 7 bases. The CDR3 region is CASSLGGTGGYNEQFF. CDR3 coding DNA: TGTGCCAGCAGCTTGGGCGGGACGGGGGGTTACAATGAGCAGTTCTTC. Full variable domain (missing parts from reference TRBV5-4 and TRBJ2-1): ETGVTQSPTHLIKTRGQQVTLRCSSQSGHNTVSWYQQALGQGPQFIFQYYREEENGRGNFPPRFSGLQFPNYSSELNVNALELDDSALYLCASSLGGTGGYNEQFFGPGTRLTVL.